This T cell receptor (beta chain) was sequenced in a study of blood T cell repertoires in COVID-19. Study background: Both acute and convalescent COVID-19 samples were obtained from the United States, Italy and Spain.

The protocol was immunoSEQ multiplex PCR, while the TCRdb copy is restricted to in-frame clones and leaves out a portion. The sample lists approximately 250,000 clones; 65% to 90% were seen once. The specimen sequenced was peripheral blood. The TCR sequence derives from a woman in her forties or fifties with acute or convalescent COVID-19.

CDR3 nucleotide sequence: TGTGCCAGCAGCCGGGCTAGCTTCCAAGAGACCCAGTACTTC. Its protein is CASSRASFQETQYF. This chain joins TRBV7-9 and TRBJ2-5; the D gene is possibly TRBD2 (5 bases). Trimming took off 5 bases at V and 1 base at J, with 11 bases between the two ends. The germline CDR1 and CDR2 sequences are SEHNR and FQNEAQ (reference sequence). The CDR3 is made up of 14 amino acids.